This T cell receptor (beta chain) was captured in a study of CD8 T cells in ankylosing spondylitis. Libraries of TCR beta came from quantitative 5'-RACE with molecular barcodes. TCRdb reprocessed the 5' RACE reads via MiXCR and lists one record per CDR3 protein. Here the sample spans 210,000 or so distinct CDR3 sequences, 20% to 30% being singletons. In this sample, this clonotype turned up a few times. Its antigen remains unknown. This CDR3 is 12 amino acids long. The V and J ends lost 8 bases and 0 bases respectively, with 7 bases between them. Germline V gives CDR1 ENHRY, CDR2 SYGVKD. Regarding the study as a whole: Peripheral blood held disease-linked clones only at relatively low frequency, and these were CD8+. Matched ankylosing spondylitis synovial fluid reportedly showed significant enrichment of disease-linked clones.

This chain connects TRBV10-3 to TRBJ1-1; D ambiguous. The sequenced sample was blood, either unsorted or a sorted T cell fraction (not recorded which). The sequence derives from a male donor with ankylosing spondylitis or in good health (not recorded which). Written as DNA, the CDR3 is TGTGCCATCGGCCAAATGAACACTGAAGCTTTCTTT. This encodes CAIGQMNTEAFF.